This TCR beta chain is from a study of shared clonotypes between healthy human individuals. Study-level background: The people who gave samples were a couple of women and three men aged 18 to 49.

From germline, CDR1 is MNHEY and CDR2 SVGAGI. The CDR3 extends over 15 amino acids. Trimming stripped 4 bases from V and 0 bases from J, with 11 bases between. As concerns this clone: Its antigen is not known.

TCRdb keeps only in-frame clones here, not all; method: immunoSEQ multiplex PCR. Of around 700,000 clones in the sample, approximately 79% were seen once. Study results and caveats: Few donors restricted represented genetic and exposure-history diversity. Clonotypes which were not shared had lower generation probabilities than clonotypes that all four donors shared. Generally, naive subsets came out with larger estimated richness than memory subsets.

This receptor was identified in a woman aged 25 to 39 in good health. The sample comprised memory CD4+ T cells sorted from blood. Stated subset: CD45RA-negative fraction. The chain links TRBV6-5 to TRBJ2-3; TRBD1 might be the D (7 bases). The CDR3 DNA sequence: TGTGCCAGCAGTTCTCCAGGGGGGAGCACAGATACGCAGTATTTT. Translated: CASSSPGGSTDTQYF.